A selection of T cell receptor beta chains follows, all from one sample in a study of blood T cells in healthy people across ages. TCRdb reanalysed the 5' RACE reads using MiXCR and keeps one entry per CDR3 protein. The table shows roughly 1.5 million distinct CDR3 sequences, with approximately 43% occurring only once. The source material was blood. Receptors were obtained from a woman between 18 and 30 years old in good health. Each CDR3 is given with its conserved first and last residue. The order of the fields is V gene, clone size, D gene, J gene, CDR3 protein, CDR3 DNA. A D gene is named only where the DNA matches it firmly. Clone size is given for some rows only: seen once, a few or many times, or a class if the clone is expanded.

v_gene: TRBV4-2; abundance: NA; d_gene: TRBD2; j_gene: TRBJ2-7; CDR3aa: CASSQGDGLDYEQYF; CDR3nt: TGTGCCAGCAGCCAAGGAGACGGACTAGACTACGAGCAGTACTTC
v_gene: TRBV12-3/TRBV12-4; abundance: few; d_gene: NA; j_gene: TRBJ2-7; CDR3aa: CASSLAGPDYEQYF; CDR3nt: TGTGCCAGCAGTTTAGCAGGACCCGACTACGAGCAGTACTTC
v_gene: TRBV9; abundance: NA; d_gene: TRBD2; j_gene: TRBJ2-2; CDR3aa: CASSPNPGLAIIGELFF; CDR3nt: TGTGCCAGCAGCCCTAACCCGGGACTAGCGATTATCGGGGAGCTGTTTTTT
v_gene: TRBV20-1; abundance: NA; d_gene: NA; j_gene: TRBJ2-4; CDR3aa: CSASRGTAALLAKNIQYF; CDR3nt: TGCAGTGCTTCTCGGGGGACAGCAGCCTTACTAGCCAAAAACATTCAGTACTTC
v_gene: TRBV29-1; abundance: NA; d_gene: NA; j_gene: TRBJ2-5; CDR3aa: CSATGQGDPQETQYF; CDR3nt: TGCAGCGCCACCGGCCAGGGAGACCCTCAAGAGACCCAGTACTTC
v_gene: TRBV20-1; abundance: NA; d_gene: NA; j_gene: TRBJ1-2; CDR3aa: CSARGELDYGYTF; CDR3nt: TGCAGTGCTAGAGGGGAGTTGGACTATGGCTACACCTTC
v_gene: TRBV16; abundance: NA; d_gene: NA; j_gene: TRBJ1-6; CDR3aa: CASSQAQRSSYNSPLHF; CDR3nt: TGTGCCAGCAGCCAAGCCCAGAGGAGCTCCTATAATTCACCCCTCCACTTT
v_gene: TRBV20-1; abundance: NA; d_gene: TRBD1; j_gene: TRBJ1-2; CDR3aa: CSGTGGYYGYTF; CDR3nt: TGTAGTGGAACAGGGGGCTACTATGGCTACACCTTC
v_gene: TRBV5-1; abundance: many; d_gene: TRBD2; j_gene: TRBJ2-7; CDR3aa: CASSSSGFEQYF; CDR3nt: TGCGCCAGCAGTTCTAGCGGTTTCGAGCAGTACTTC
v_gene: TRBV7-9; abundance: many; d_gene: NA; j_gene: TRBJ2-1; CDR3aa: CASSLLEYRHNEQFF; CDR3nt: TGTGCCAGCAGCTTACTAGAATACAGACACAATGAGCAGTTCTTC
v_gene: TRBV19; abundance: once; d_gene: TRBD1; j_gene: TRBJ2-7; CDR3aa: CASAKGAPLDEQYF; CDR3nt: TGTGCCAGTGCAAAGGGGGCTCCATTGGACGAGCAGTACTTC
v_gene: TRBV9; abundance: NA; d_gene: NA; j_gene: TRBJ2-7; CDR3aa: CASSVTEEGEQYF; CDR3nt: TGTGCCAGCAGCGTCACGGAGGAGGGCGAGCAGTACTTC
v_gene: TRBV12-3/TRBV12-4; abundance: few; d_gene: NA; j_gene: TRBJ2-3; CDR3aa: CASSFGNSGDTQYF; CDR3nt: TGTGCCAGCAGTTTCGGGAACTCGGGTGATACGCAGTATTTT
v_gene: TRBV3-1; abundance: NA; d_gene: NA; j_gene: TRBJ2-7; CDR3aa: CASSQFTGPYEQYF; CDR3nt: TGTGCCAGCAGCCAATTCACAGGTCCCTACGAGCAGTACTTC
v_gene: TRBV7-9; abundance: NA; d_gene: NA; j_gene: TRBJ1-2; CDR3aa: CASSQQGDYGYTF; CDR3nt: TGTGCCAGCAGTCAACAGGGTGACTATGGCTACACCTTC
v_gene: TRBV5-6; abundance: few; d_gene: NA; j_gene: TRBJ2-5; CDR3aa: CASSLGTPQETQYF; CDR3nt: TGTGCCAGCAGCTTGGGAACACCTCAAGAGACCCAGTACTTC
v_gene: TRBV20-1; abundance: NA; d_gene: NA; j_gene: TRBJ2-1; CDR3aa: CSAAVVSYNEQFF; CDR3nt: TGCAGTGCTGCGGTGGTCTCCTACAATGAGCAGTTCTTC
v_gene: TRBV4-1; abundance: NA; d_gene: NA; j_gene: TRBJ1-2; CDR3aa: CASSQDSGGYGSTF; CDR3nt: TGCGCCAGCAGCCAAGATAGCGGAGGCTATGGCTCCACCTTC
v_gene: TRBV20-1; abundance: NA; d_gene: TRBD1; j_gene: TRBJ1-1; CDR3aa: CSAATSDRGTEAFF; CDR3nt: TGCAGTGCTGCAACCTCGGACAGGGGCACTGAAGCTTTCTTT
v_gene: TRBV19; abundance: once; d_gene: NA; j_gene: TRBJ1-5; CDR3aa: CASSMKNQPQHF; CDR3nt: TGTGCCAGTAGTATGAAAAATCAGCCCCAGCATTTT
v_gene: TRBV11-2; abundance: NA; d_gene: NA; j_gene: TRBJ2-1; CDR3aa: CASSFTSGAAYNEQFF; CDR3nt: TGTGCCAGCAGCTTCACTTCGGGGGCAGCTTACAATGAGCAGTTCTTC
v_gene: TRBV27; abundance: few; d_gene: NA; j_gene: TRBJ2-5; CDR3aa: CASSLSPRGGTQYF; CDR3nt: TGTGCCAGCAGTTTATCGCCCAGGGGGGGCACCCAGTACTTC
v_gene: TRBV19; abundance: NA; d_gene: NA; j_gene: TRBJ2-7; CDR3aa: CASSIQGIGEQYF; CDR3nt: TGTGCCAGTAGTATCCAGGGCATAGGCGAGCAGTACTTC
v_gene: TRBV4-1; abundance: NA; d_gene: NA; j_gene: TRBJ1-5; CDR3aa: CASSQDVSRKDQPQHF; CDR3nt: TGCGCCAGCAGCCAAGATGTGTCCCGTAAGGATCAGCCCCAGCATTTT
v_gene: TRBV20-1; abundance: few; d_gene: TRBD1; j_gene: TRBJ1-2; CDR3aa: CSVRFRDSMLLSYGYTF; CDR3nt: TGCAGTGTGCGATTCCGGGACAGTATGTTGTTGAGCTATGGCTACACCTTC
v_gene: TRBV6-5; abundance: NA; d_gene: NA; j_gene: TRBJ1-2; CDR3aa: CASSDVGSGSYTF; CDR3nt: TGTGCCAGCAGTGACGTTGGGTCGGGGAGCTACACCTTC
v_gene: TRBV28; abundance: many; d_gene: NA; j_gene: TRBJ1-2; CDR3aa: CASSQQGYGYTF; CDR3nt: TGTGCCAGCAGTCAACAGGGTTATGGCTACACCTTC
v_gene: TRBV12-5; abundance: NA; d_gene: NA; j_gene: TRBJ1-2; CDR3aa: CASGFSHPESGYTF; CDR3nt: TGTGCTAGTGGTTTCTCTCACCCGGAATCTGGCTACACCTTC
v_gene: TRBV12-3/TRBV12-4; abundance: NA; d_gene: NA; j_gene: TRBJ2-1; CDR3aa: CASSLTRAAYNEQFF; CDR3nt: TGTGCCAGCAGTTTAACCCGGGCAGCATACAATGAGCAGTTCTTC
v_gene: TRBV12-3/TRBV12-4; abundance: NA; d_gene: TRBD2; j_gene: TRBJ2-7; CDR3aa: CASRGTSGGAYNEQYF; CDR3nt: TGTGCCAGCAGGGGGACTAGCGGGGGGGCCTACAATGAGCAGTACTTC
v_gene: TRBV6-5; abundance: NA; d_gene: NA; j_gene: TRBJ2-1; CDR3aa: CASSPLGSVEQFF; CDR3nt: TGTGCCAGCTCCCCATTGGGGTCGGTTGAGCAGTTCTTC
v_gene: TRBV6-5; abundance: NA; d_gene: TRBD2; j_gene: TRBJ2-3; CDR3aa: CASSYSMSGRDPDTRYF; CDR3nt: TGTGCCAGCAGTTACTCGATGAGCGGGAGGGACCCAGATACGCGGTATTTT
v_gene: TRBV14; abundance: NA; d_gene: NA; j_gene: TRBJ1-4; CDR3aa: CASSHWVATNEKLFF; CDR3nt: TGTGCCAGCAGCCATTGGGTCGCAACTAATGAAAAACTGTTTTTT
v_gene: TRBV20-1; abundance: NA; d_gene: NA; j_gene: TRBJ1-2; CDR3aa: CSARSQGVSDYGYTF; CDR3nt: TGCAGTGCTAGAAGTCAGGGAGTGAGCGACTATGGCTACACCTTC
v_gene: TRBV20-1; abundance: NA; d_gene: NA; j_gene: TRBJ2-7; CDR3aa: CSARVATRNSEQYF; CDR3nt: TGCAGTGCTAGAGTAGCGACAAGGAACTCCGAGCAGTACTTC
v_gene: TRBV28; abundance: NA; d_gene: NA; j_gene: TRBJ2-5; CDR3aa: CASSPYRVETQYF; CDR3nt: TGTGCCAGCAGTCCATACAGGGTGGAGACCCAGTACTTC
v_gene: TRBV5-5; abundance: once; d_gene: NA; j_gene: TRBJ1-2; CDR3aa: CASSPPQVGGRYGYTF; CDR3nt: TGTGCCAGCAGCCCTCCGCAGGTGGGCGGGCGCTATGGCTACACCTTC
v_gene: TRBV4-3; abundance: NA; d_gene: NA; j_gene: TRBJ2-7; CDR3aa: CASSPVQDGYYERYF; CDR3nt: TGCGCCAGCAGCCCGGTACAGGACGGCTACTACGAGCGGTACTTC
v_gene: TRBV27; abundance: few; d_gene: TRBD1; j_gene: TRBJ1-2; CDR3aa: CASSLLGAAGGLIYGYTF; CDR3nt: TGTGCCAGCAGTTTATTGGGAGCGGCAGGGGGCTTGATCTATGGCTACACCTTC
v_gene: TRBV6-1; abundance: few; d_gene: TRBD1; j_gene: TRBJ1-2; CDR3aa: CASSATGGYGYTF; CDR3nt: TGTGCCAGCAGTGCTACAGGGGGCTATGGCTACACCTTC
v_gene: TRBV4-1; abundance: NA; d_gene: NA; j_gene: TRBJ2-5; CDR3aa: CASTGLQGVGEQYF; CDR3nt: TGCGCCAGCACGGGACTACAGGGGGTCGGTGAGCAGTACTTC
v_gene: TRBV18; abundance: NA; d_gene: TRBD1; j_gene: TRBJ2-1; CDR3aa: CTGRQGGNEQFF; CDR3nt: TGTACCGGCCGACAGGGGGGCAATGAGCAGTTCTTC
v_gene: TRBV5-1; abundance: few; d_gene: NA; j_gene: TRBJ1-2; CDR3aa: CASSLGGGTKLNYGYTF; CDR3nt: TGCGCCAGCAGCTTGGGCGGCGGGACCAAGCTTAACTATGGCTACACCTTC
v_gene: TRBV28; abundance: few; d_gene: TRBD2; j_gene: TRBJ2-3; CDR3aa: CASGFAGGGTDTQYF; CDR3nt: TGTGCCAGCGGTTTTGCGGGAGGTGGGACAGATACGCAGTATTTT
v_gene: TRBV15; abundance: few; d_gene: NA; j_gene: TRBJ1-2; CDR3aa: CATSRVAGGSYGYTF; CDR3nt: TGTGCCACCAGCAGAGTAGCGGGGGGTTCCTATGGCTACACCTTC